This entry lists 30 T cell receptor beta chains sequenced from one sample in a study of PD-L1 blockade in urothelial cancer. As to time point: pretreatment peripheral blood. Profiled with immunoSEQ multiplex PCR; TCRdb holds only in-frame clones, not every one. Counted here are over 45,000 clones, about 86% occurring once; the ten biggest clones make up approximately 21%. The sample in question was PBMCs, obtained around atezolizumab (anti-PD-L1) treatment. The receptor set was obtained from a man between 60 and 75 years old with urothelial cancer.

The J gene is TRBJ2-3, the V gene TRBV5-8, with 8 bases matching TRBD2. The length of the CDR3 is 17 residues. In germline, CDR1 is SGHTS, CDR2 YDEGEE. Trimming removed 0 bases from V and 4 bases from J; junction bases left unmatched: 10. The CDR3 DNA follows: TGTGCCAGCAGCTTGGGAAGCGGGAGTTATCGGCCAGATACGCAGTATTTT. It yields the protein CASSLGSGSYRPDTQYF.

The chain recombines TRBV5-4 with TRBJ2-1, with 8 bases identical to TRBD2. V shed 5 bases and J 6 bases; nucleotides not matched to a gene: 10. CDR3 length: 15 amino acids. Per germline, CDR1 SGHNT and CDR2 YYREEE (reference sequence). CDR3 loop: CASRRTGTRANEQFF. The CDR3, as DNA: TGTGCCAGCAGAAGAACCGGGACTAGAGCCAATGAGCAGTTCTTC.

This clone has a single count. The J gene is TRBJ2-4, the V gene TRBV2; TRBD1 matches 11 bases. V trimming: 6 bases; J trimming: 6 bases; junction bases outside the gene matches: 1. The CDR3 length is 13 residues. The V gene's germline CDR1 is SNHLY and CDR2 FYNNEI. The CDR3 DNA reads as TGTGCCAGCAGCGGACAGGGGGCAAACATTCAGTACTTC. Amino acids: CASSGQGANIQYF.

In this sample, this clone turned up a few times. The chain carries TRBV6-1 and TRBJ1-2; a possible D gene is TRBD1 (5 bases). Germline loops: CDR1 MNHNS, CDR2 SASEGT. V was trimmed by 7 bases and J by 3 bases, leaving 15 bases between them. The CDR3 loop spans 14 amino acids. The CDR3 loop is CASIRFSQDYGYTF. The CDR3 bases are TGTGCCAGCATTAGATTTTCACAGGACTATGGCTACACCTTC.

The rearrangement links TRBV7-3 to TRBJ2-3; TRBD1 matches at 7 bases. CDR3 size: 16 residues. Trimming took 2 bases from V and 2 from J; bases not matched to a gene: 7. Germline values: CDR1 SGHTA, CDR2 FQGTGA. CDR3 bases: TGTGCCAGCAGCTTAGGGTCTAGGGGGCACACAGATACGCAGTATTTT. Protein: CASSLGSRGHTDTQYF.

In its sample, this clone was seen once. The V call is TRBV9, the J call TRBJ2-3; 8 positions match TRBD2. This CDR3 has 15 amino acids. The germline V gene has CDR1 SGDLS and CDR2 YYNGEE. J was trimmed by 4 bases and V by 0 bases; bases with no gene match: 4. CDR3 sequence (DNA): TGTGCCAGCAGCGTAGGGACTAGCTCATCAGATACGCAGTATTTT. Its translation: CASSVGTSSSDTQYF. The full variable domain, its missing parts supplied by reference TRBV9 and TRBJ2-3, is DSGVTQTPKHLITATGQRVTLRCSPRSGDLSVYWYQQSLDQGLQFLIQYYNGEERAKGNILERFSAQQFPDLHSELNLSSLELGDSALYFCASSVGTSSSDTQYFGPGTRLTVL.

Details on this clone: Relative to the germline gene, one junction end is altered; a read error may explain this. The J gene is TRBJ2-1, the V gene TRBV7-7; 10 bases are shared with TRBD2. This CDR3 has 15 amino acids. The germline V gene encodes CDR1 SSHAT and CDR2 FNYEAQ (reference sequence). The chain's CDR3 is CASSLGTSAWDEQFF. CDR3 DNA: TGTGCTAGCAGCTTAGGGACTAGCGCATGGGATGAGCAGTTCTTC. Supplemented by reference TRBV7-7 and TRBJ2-1, the full variable domain reads GAGVSQSPRYKVTKRGQDVTLRCDPISSHATLYWYQQALGQGPEFLTYFNYEAQPDKSGLPSDRFSAERPEGSISTLTIQRTEQRDSAMYRCASSLGTSAWDEQFFGPGTRLTVL.

This rearrangement joins TRBV30 to TRBJ1-4; the D is unclear. Trimming removed 2 bases from V and 8 bases from J, with 12 bases in between. Germline CDR1 GTSNPN, CDR2 SVGIG (reference sequence). The CDR3 has 13 amino acids. The DNA for the CDR3 is TGTGCCTGGAGTCCGGGTCCAGCCGAAAAACTGTTTTTT. Amino acids: CAWSPGPAEKLFF.

The chain joins TRBV7-8 to TRBJ1-4, with D possibly matching TRBD1 (6 bases). Germline V CDR1 and CDR2: SGHVS, FQNEAQ. CDR3 length equals 16 residues. The ends were cut back, 1 base at V and 2 bases at J, with 11 bases in the middle. CDR3 region: CASSLVTGMTNEKLFF. The CDR3 DNA is TGTGCCAGCAGCTTAGTAACAGGGATGACTAATGAAAAACTGTTTTTT.

V is TRBV9 and J is TRBJ1-1; no firm D call. V was cut by 2 bases and J by 0 bases, with 8 bases left in between. The CDR3 is 14 amino acids. The germline gives CDR1 SGDLS, CDR2 YYNGEE. The CDR3 DNA is TGTGCCAGCAGCGTTTCGGGAGTGAACACTGAAGCTTTCTTT. Translating gives CASSVSGVNTEAFF.

The chain links TRBV7-8 to TRBJ1-1; TRBD1 is a possible D gene (5 bases). Germline V gene lookup returns CDR1 SGHVS and CDR2 FQNEAQ. The CDR3 has 15 residues. V lost 3 bases, J lost 5 bases, and 16 bases lay in between. DNA for the CDR3: TGTGCCAGCAGCTTGAGACGATCACAGGATACTGAAGCTTTCTTT. Translating gives CASSLRRSQDTEAFF.

This clone has a single count. The chain links TRBV14 to TRBJ2-3; maybe TRBD2 (7 bases). The V gene lost 2 bases and the J gene lost 4 bases, with 16 bases spanning the gap. The CDR3 sequence is 16 residues long. Germline V gene data show CDR1 as SGHDN and CDR2 as FVKESK. CDR3 protein: CASSQLGGGGPDTQYF. The DNA for the CDR3 is TGTGCCAGCAGCCAATTAGGTGGGGGGGGCCCAGATACGCAGTATTTT.

The genes are TRBV11-2 and TRBJ1-2; maybe TRBD1 (5 bases). Germline CDR1 SGHAT, CDR2 FQNNGV. The CDR3 is 13 amino acids. V lost 3 bases to trimming and J lost 3 bases, with 8 bases between them. The CDR3 loop reads CASSFGRDYGYTF. The CDR3 nucleotides are TGTGCCAGCAGCTTTGGCAGGGACTATGGCTACACCTTC. The variable domain in full, with the rest retrieved from reference TRBV11-2 and TRBJ1-2, is EAGVAQSPRYKIIEKRQSVAFWCNPISGHATLYWYQQILGQGPKLLIQFQNNGVVDDSQLPKDRFSAERLKGVDSTLKIQPAKLEDSAVYLCASSFGRDYGYTFGSGTRLTVV.

The chain is built from TRBV27 and TRBJ2-5, with TRBD2 matching over 8 bases. CDR3 length: 15 amino acids. Germline CDR1 MNHEY, CDR2 SMNVEV (reference sequence). With V trimmed by 5 bases and J by 2 bases, 7 bases remained unmatched. CDR3 nucleotide sequence: TGTGCCAGCAGTCCCCTTAGCGGGAATCAAGAGACCCAGTACTTC. This sequence encodes CASSPLSGNQETQYF.

V is TRBV7-2 and J is TRBJ2-2, with unresolved D. The CDR3 runs 16 residues. The V and J ends lost 5 bases and 7 bases respectively, with 20 bases between them. Per germline, CDR1 SGHTA and CDR2 FQGNSA. The DNA of the CDR3 is TGTGCCAGCAGCCGCGATCGTAAGAGGTTGAGCGGGGAGCTGTTTTTT. This translates into CASSRDRKRLSGELFF.

The chain employs TRBV10-3 and TRBJ2-7; a weak D match, TRBD1 (6 bases). The V and J ends lost 0 bases and 0 bases respectively, with 9 bases between them. CDR1 ENHRY and CDR2 SYGVKD come from the germline V gene. The CDR3 runs to 15 residues. CDR3 DNA: TGTGCCATCAGTGAGTCAACAGGGATCTCCTACGAGCAGTACTTC. Its protein is CAISESTGISYEQYF.

The V call is TRBV27, the J call TRBJ1-1; 10 bases align to TRBD1. The CDR3 contains 16 residues. The V segment lost 5 bases and the J segment 4 bases; nucleotides outside the gene matches: 10. Germline V gene sequence: CDR1 MNHEY, CDR2 SMNVEV (reference sequence). In nucleotides, the CDR3 is TGTGCCAGCAGTCCTCTCCCGGGACAGGGGAGCACTGAAGCTTTCTTT. It is translated as CASSPLPGQGSTEAFF.

V usage is TRBV5-6 and J usage is TRBJ1-2; a possible D gene is TRBD1 (5 bases). Germline assignment: CDR1 SGHDT and CDR2 YYEEEE. The V gene lost 0 bases and the J gene lost 3 bases, with 9 bases spanning the gap. The CDR3 has 14 amino acids. CDR3 nucleotides: TGTGCCAGCAGCTTGGTGCAGGGCGACTATGGCTACACCTTC. Protein sequence: CASSLVQGDYGYTF.

The chain has TRBV7-9 and TRBJ1-4, with 8 bases lining up with TRBD1. V lost 3 bases, J lost 3 bases, and 0 bases stayed unmatched. Germline assignment: CDR1 SEHNR and CDR2 FQNEAQ (reference sequence). The CDR3 is 14 residues long. CDR3 coding DNA: TGTGCCAGCAGCTTGACAGGGGCTAATGAAAAACTGTTTTTT. This codes for CASSLTGANEKLFF. Full variable domain (remainder filled in from reference TRBV7-9 and TRBJ1-4): DTGVSQNPRHKITKRGQNVTFRCDPISEHNRLYWYRQTLGQGPEFLTYFQNEAQLEKSRLLSDRFSAERPKGSFSTLEIQRTEQGDSAMYLCASSLTGANEKLFFGSGTQLSVL.

The CDR3 protein is CASSGRDRERGEKLFF. The CDR3 DNA reads as TGTGCCAGCAGTGGCCGGGACAGGGAAAGGGGGGAAAAACTGTTTTTT. The chain joins TRBV6-1 to TRBJ1-4; 9 nucleotides align to TRBD1. The V and J ends lost 4 bases and 8 bases, in that order; junction bases with no gene match: 11. The germline CDR1 and CDR2 sequences are MNHNS and SASEGT. The CDR3 is 16 amino acids.

The rearrangement joins TRBV4-1 to TRBJ2-7; 7 nucleotides match TRBD1. CDR1 is MGHRA and CDR2 is YSYEKL in the germline V gene. The V gene end was trimmed by 1 base and the J gene end by 2 bases; junction bases not matched to a gene: 2. The CDR3 consists of 14 residues. CDR3 in DNA: TGCGCCAGCAGCCAAGCGGGACAGCCCTACGAGCAGTACTTC. This encodes CASSQAGQPYEQYF.

This chain joins TRBV9 and TRBJ1-4; TRBD1 matches at 9 bases. With 3 bases clipped from V and 4 bases from J, the junction kept 7 bases outside the gene matches. The CDR3 is 16 amino acids. Germline V gives CDR1 SGDLS, CDR2 YYNGEE. The CDR3 DNA is TGTGCCAGCAGCGCGAGATCGGACAGGGGTAATGAAAAACTGTTTTTT. It codes for CASSARSDRGNEKLFF.

V is TRBV19 and J is TRBJ1-2; weak D call: TRBD1 (5 bases). Germline V gene lookup returns CDR1 LNHDA and CDR2 SQIVND (reference sequence). V shed 3 bases and J shed 8 bases, with 13 bases lying between them. This CDR3 comprises 13 residues. The CDR3: CASSIAGQRGYTF. CDR3 nucleotides: TGTGCCAGTAGTATCGCAGGGCAACGGGGCTACACCTTC.

V gene TRBV6-5 combines with J gene TRBJ1-1; D is undetermined. The CDR3 contains 15 residues. Germline CDR1 and CDR2: MNHEY and SVGAGI. V lost 5 bases and J lost 2, with 15 bases in between. This chain's CDR3 is CASSPPTAGNTEAFF. DNA for the CDR3: TGTGCCAGCAGTCCCCCCACAGCTGGAAACACTGAAGCTTTCTTT.

The CDR3 DNA reads as TGCAGCGTTGGAGTTGTCGGTTCCTCCTACAATGAGCAGTTCTTC. Amino acid sequence: CSVGVVGSSYNEQFF. V and J are TRBV29-1 and TRBJ2-1; no firm D call. V lost 4 bases and J lost 0, with 13 bases in between. This CDR3 is 15 amino acids long. The germline V gene has CDR1 SQVTM and CDR2 ANQGSEA.

This chain uses TRBV18 with TRBJ2-2; 7 nucleotides match TRBD2. The junction had 4 bases not matched to a gene; V was cut back by 3 bases and J by 0 bases. Germline lookup yields CDR1 KGHSH and CDR2 LQKENI. The CDR3 length is 16 residues. The CDR3 loop is CASSPPGLTNTGELFF. CDR3 nucleotide sequence: TGTGCCAGCTCACCCCCGGGACTAACGAACACCGGGGAGCTGTTTTTT.

This clone has a handful of counts. The chain has TRBV10-1 and TRBJ1-3; D gene unclear. Trimming took off 7 bases at V and 0 bases at J, with 13 bases between the two ends. CDR1 is WNHNN and CDR2 is SYGVQD in the germline V gene (reference sequence). The CDR3 totals 15 residues. The DNA for the CDR3 is TGCGCCAGCATGAGAAACGTTGGCTCTGGAAACACCATATATTTT. It is translated as CASMRNVGSGNTIYF.

V and J are TRBV29-1 and TRBJ2-3; D is undetermined. This CDR3 has 12 amino acids. CDR1 is SQVTM, CDR2 ANQGSEA, per germline. The V end was cut by 3 bases, the J end by 1 base, with 5 bases between. The CDR3 DNA follows: TGCAGCGTTGAGGGCCGCACAGATACGCAGTATTTT. The encoded protein is CSVEGRTDTQYF.

The chain has TRBV19 and TRBJ1-1; 8 bases are a match to TRBD1. The CDR3 is 13 residues long. CDR1 is LNHDA, CDR2 SQIVND, per germline (reference sequence). With V trimmed by 5 bases and J by 5 bases, 4 bases remained unmatched. CDR3 protein: CASSSGGRTEAFF. CDR3 DNA: TGTGCCAGTAGTTCAGGGGGCAGGACTGAAGCTTTCTTT.

V and J are TRBV6-5 and TRBJ1-1; D is uncertain. V gave up 8 bases and J gave up 1 base, with 8 bases separating them. The CDR3 has 12 residues. Germline CDR1 and CDR2: MNHEY and SVGAGI. This CDR3 reads CASGGPNTEAFF. The CDR3 nucleotides read TGTGCCAGCGGCGGCCCGAACACTGAAGCTTTCTTT.